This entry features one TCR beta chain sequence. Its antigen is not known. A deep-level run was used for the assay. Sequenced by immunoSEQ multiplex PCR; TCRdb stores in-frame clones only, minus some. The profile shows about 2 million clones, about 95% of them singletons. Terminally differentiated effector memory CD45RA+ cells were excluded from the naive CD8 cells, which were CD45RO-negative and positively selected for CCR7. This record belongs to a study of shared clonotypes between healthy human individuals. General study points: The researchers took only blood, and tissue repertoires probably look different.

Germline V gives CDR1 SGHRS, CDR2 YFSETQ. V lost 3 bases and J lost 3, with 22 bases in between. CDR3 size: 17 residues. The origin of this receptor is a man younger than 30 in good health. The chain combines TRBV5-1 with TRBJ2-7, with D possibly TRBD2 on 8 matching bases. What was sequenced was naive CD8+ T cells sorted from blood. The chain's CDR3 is CASSSSPSGGGNYEQYF. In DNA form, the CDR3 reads TGCGCCAGCAGCTCGAGCCCTTCGGGAGGGGGCAACTACGAGCAGTACTTC. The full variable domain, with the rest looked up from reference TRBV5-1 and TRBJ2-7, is KAGVTQTPRYLIKTRGQQVTLSCSPISGHRSVSWYQQTPGQGLQFLFEYFSETQRNKGNFPGRFSGRQFSNSRSEMNVSTLELGDSALYLCASSSSPSGGGNYEQYFGPGTRLTVT.